Each of the 13 T cell receptor beta chains below was sequenced from the same sample in a study of T cells in Graves' hyperthyroidism and ophthalmopathy. The CDR3 regions of TCR beta were amplified from RNA transcripts. The HTBI primer set served for first-round RT-PCR of the TCR CDR3. TCRdb reprocessed the multiplex PCR reads via MiXCR and lists one record per CDR3 protein. The table includes 270,000 or so distinct CDR3 sequences, 13% to 15% detected once. The sequencing input was blood. These receptors originate from a woman in her fifties or sixties with Graves' hyperthyroidism that later progressed to Graves' ophthalmopathy.

At least ten counts were recorded for this clonotype. The chain joins TRBV29-1 to TRBJ2-2; D possibly uses TRBD1 or TRBD2 (7 bases each). The germline gives CDR1 SQVTM, CDR2 ANQGSEA. Trimming pared 5 bases from V and 2 bases from J, leaving 15 bases between. The CDR3 is 15 residues long. CDR3 loop: CSVRGGDSNTGELFF. CDR3 DNA sequence: TGCAGCGTTAGGGGGGGGGACAGCAACACCGGGGAGCTGTTTTTT.

This clonotype was counted ten times or more. The chain uses TRBV20-1 and TRBJ2-3; tentative D call: TRBD2 (6 bases). Trimming removed 7 bases at V and 1 base at J, with 12 bases between. This CDR3 comprises 13 residues. CDR1 DFQATT and CDR2 SNEGSKA come from the germline V gene (reference sequence). The CDR3 is CSERASGTDTQYF. As DNA, the CDR3 is TGCAGTGAACGGGCTAGCGGCACAGATACGCAGTATTTT.

This clonotype was detected ten times or more. This rearrangement joins TRBV20-1 to TRBJ2-3, with 7 bases identical to TRBD2. After removal of 5 bases from V and 6 bases from J, the junction contained 8 bases not matched to a gene. The CDR3 is 13 amino acids. From germline, CDR1 is DFQATT and CDR2 SNEGSKA (reference sequence). CDR3 bases: TGCAGTGCTGCCGGGGAGGGAGGGGATACGCAGTATTTT. Amino acids: CSAAGEGGDTQYF.

There are many counts of this clonotype. The V and J genes are TRBV6-1 and TRBJ1-5; no clear D gene. CDR1 is MNHNS and CDR2 is SASEGT in the germline V gene. Deletions cut 6 bases from V and 9 bases from J, with 15 bases between. This CDR3 has 13 amino acids. CDR3 in DNA: TGTGCCAGCAGAATCGACCTGACTGGGCCCCAGCATTTT. It is translated as CASRIDLTGPQHF.

This clonotype was seen at least ten times. This chain connects TRBV29-1 to TRBJ2-6, with D perhaps TRBD1 or TRBD2 (5 bases each). Trimming shortened V by 4 bases and J by 11 bases, and 21 bases separated the two germline ends. CDR3 length: 15 amino acids. Per the germline V gene, CDR1 is SQVTM and CDR2 is ANQGSEA. The CDR3 nucleotides read TGCAGCGTTGGAGGGACGAGTTCGCCCGGGCACGTCCTGACTTTC. Translation gives CSVGGTSSPGHVLTF.

This clonotype was detected ten times or more. The chain carries TRBV18 and TRBJ2-7; no reliable D call. In germline, CDR1 is KGHSH, CDR2 LQKENI. Trimming left V 6 bases short and J 2 bases short, with 14 bases between. The CDR3 sequence is 14 residues long. The DNA of the CDR3 is TGTGCCAGCTCCCAGGAAGGGCTCACCTACGAGCAGTACTTC. Its translation: CASSQEGLTYEQYF.

This clonotype showed up many times. The J gene is TRBJ2-5, the V gene TRBV24-1, with D tentatively TRBD2 (6 bases). CDR3 length: 15 amino acids. Germline V gene data show CDR1 as KGHDR and CDR2 as SFDVKD. Trimming shortened V by 1 base and J by 5 bases, and 13 bases separated the two germline ends. The CDR3 here is CATSDFGAGRETQYF. In DNA form, the CDR3 reads TGTGCCACCAGTGATTTTGGGGCGGGACGTGAGACCCAGTACTTC.

The rearrangement links TRBV20-1 to TRBJ2-1; TRBD2 matches at 8 bases. Germline loops: CDR1 DFQATT, CDR2 SNEGSKA (reference sequence). The V segment lost 4 bases and the J segment 3 bases; nucleotides outside the gene matches: 20. The CDR3 contains 19 residues. The CDR3 bases are TGCAGTGCTAACCCCACCGGGAGGGTAACCCCATTAAACTACAATGAGCAGTTCTTC. Residues: CSANPTGRVTPLNYNEQFF.

This chain uses TRBV19 with TRBJ2-7; the match to TRBD1 covers 7 bases. Unmatched junction bases numbered 8, after V lost 9 bases and J lost 3 bases. The CDR3 extends over 13 amino acids. CDR1 LNHDA and CDR2 SQIVND come from the germline V gene (reference sequence). CDR3 sequence reads: CASGRTGFYEQYF. As DNA, the CDR3 is TGTGCCAGCGGTCGGACAGGCTTCTACGAGCAGTACTTC.

This clonotype showed up many times. The V and J genes are TRBV7-9 and TRBJ1-1; unclear D gene. Germline V gene sequence: CDR1 SEHNR, CDR2 FQNEAQ (reference sequence). Trimming stripped 2 bases from V and 7 bases from J, with 8 bases between. There are 12 residues in the CDR3. The CDR3 is CASSLLVIEAFF. As DNA, the CDR3 is TGTGCCAGCAGCTTATTAGTTATTGAAGCTTTCTTT.

This clonotype has only a few counts. The chain combines TRBV19 with TRBJ2-1, with 9 bases that match TRBD2. V lost 6 bases and J lost 7; bases outside the gene matches: 10. This CDR3 region has 15 residues. Germline CDR1 reads LNHDA; CDR2 reads SQIVND (reference sequence). CDR3 loop: CASRGLAGEWNEQFF. Here the CDR3 DNA reads TGTGCCAGTAGGGGATTAGCGGGAGAGTGGAATGAGCAGTTCTTC. Drawing the rest from reference TRBV19 and TRBJ2-1, the complete variable domain is DGGITQSPKYLFRKEGQNVTLSCEQNLNHDAMYWYRQDPGQGLRLIYYSQIVNDFQKGDIAEGYSVSREKKESFPLTVTSAQKNPTAFYLCASRGLAGEWNEQFFGPGTRLTVL.

This clonotype was observed at least ten times. The chain couples TRBV28 to TRBJ2-2; D is ambiguous. V lost 4 bases and J 2 bases, leaving 5 bases between the germline ends. The CDR3 is 13 amino acids. In germline, CDR1 is MDHEN, CDR2 SYDVKM. The CDR3 sequence: CASSSSNTGELFF. The CDR3 DNA sequence: TGTGCCAGCAGTTCGAGTAACACCGGGGAGCTGTTTTTT.

This clonotype was counted once. A read error is possible here, since a much larger clone lies one base away. This CDR3 reads CSAPPPRRDTQCF. The DNA for the CDR3 is TGCAGTGCTCCCCCCCCGAGAAGAGATACGCAGTGTTTT. The rearrangement joins TRBV20-1 to TRBJ2-3; D gene unclear. The CDR3 runs 13 residues. Looked up from germline, CDR1 is DFQATT and CDR2 is SNEGSKA (reference sequence).